Following are 15 T cell receptor beta chains from one sample sequenced in a study of cytomegalovirus exposure and HLA in healthy donors. Amplification used 60 Vbeta primers and 13 Jbeta primers. Repertoires were generated with immunoSEQ multiplex PCR, while TCRdb's copy carries only in-frame clones and drops some. Among about 110,000 clones listed, 55% to 70% were seen once. The sample comprised PBMCs. These receptors were taken from a woman under 40 in good health and CMV-seronegative.

V and J are TRBV7-2 and TRBJ1-5; 7 nucleotides match TRBD1. Per the germline V gene, CDR1 is SGHTA and CDR2 is FQGNSA. This CDR3 contains 15 residues. J lost 3 bases, V lost 3 bases, and 5 bases had no gene match. CDR3 sequence reads: CASSLSGTVNQPQHF. The CDR3 DNA reads TGTGCCAGCAGCTTGTCCGGGACAGTCAATCAGCCCCAGCATTTT.

V is TRBV4-3 and J is TRBJ2-1; D is perhaps TRBD2 (6 bases). CDR1 and CDR2 (germline): LGHNA, YSLEER. The CDR3 is made up of 17 amino acids. V was cut by 0 bases and J by 4 bases, with 16 bases left in between. The chain's CDR3 is CASSQDQRGIGYNEQFF. Written as DNA, the CDR3 is TGCGCCAGCAGCCAAGATCAACGCGGGATAGGGTACAATGAGCAGTTCTTC.

This chain joins TRBV6-1 and TRBJ1-2; perhaps TRBD1 as D (5 bases). The CDR3 runs 14 residues. Per the germline V gene, CDR1 is MNHNS and CDR2 is SASEGT. Trimming shortened V by 4 bases and J by 2 bases, and 11 bases separated the two germline ends. The CDR3 here is CASSGRGGNYGYTF. The CDR3 region has the DNA TGTGCCAGCAGTGGGCGGGGGGGAAACTATGGCTACACCTTC.

Written as DNA, the CDR3 is TGTGCCAGCAGCTTAAACTCCGGAGGGTCCACAGATACGCAGTATTTT. The encoded protein is CASSLNSGGSTDTQYF. The chain uses TRBV7-2 and TRBJ2-3; D is possibly TRBD2 (6 bases). From germline, CDR1 is SGHTA and CDR2 FQGNSA. V shed 2 bases and J shed 2 bases, with 14 bases lying between them. The CDR3 has 16 residues.

This clone was counted between two and nine times. This rearrangement joins TRBV5-1 to TRBJ2-5, with 9 bases lining up with TRBD2. CDR1 and CDR2 from the germline V gene are SGHRS and YFSETQ. The length of the CDR3 is 16 residues. J gave up 4 bases and V 0 bases, and 7 bases lay outside the gene matches. DNA of the CDR3: TGCGCCAGCAGCTTGGGACCAGCGGGAGGTGCAGAGACCCAGTACTTC. Translated: CASSLGPAGGAETQYF.

The chain combines TRBV6-6 with TRBJ2-1; 7 bases fit TRBD1. Germline trimming cut 2 bases from V and 2 bases from J; bases unmatched to any gene: 3. Germline loops: CDR1 MNHNY, CDR2 SVGAGI (reference sequence). This CDR3 contains 15 residues. CDR3 DNA sequence: TGTGCCAGCAGTTACGTTCAGGGGGCCTACAATGAGCAGTTCTTC. Its translation: CASSYVQGAYNEQFF.

This chain connects TRBV13 to TRBJ2-7, with a tentative D call TRBD1 (5 bases). Between the trimmed V and J ends, which lost 5 bases and 0 bases, there was a span of 11 bases. Germline V gives CDR1 PRHDT, CDR2 FYEKMQ (reference sequence). The CDR3 is made up of 14 amino acids. As DNA, the CDR3 is TGTGCCAGCAGCACCAGGGTTAGCTCCTACGAGCAGTACTTC. This encodes CASSTRVSSYEQYF.

This clone occurred a few times. The V gene is TRBV7-9, the J gene TRBJ2-7, with 9 bases identical to TRBD1. The CDR3 spans 14 residues. CDR1 is SEHNR, CDR2 FQNEAQ, per germline (reference sequence). J was trimmed by 5 bases and V by 5 bases; bases with no gene match: 7. The CDR3 DNA reads as TGTGCCAGCAGCACGGACAGGGGTTTCGACGAGCAGTACTTC. It encodes CASSTDRGFDEQYF.

V is TRBV14 and J is TRBJ2-5, with 9 bases identical to TRBD2. Germline CDR1 reads SGHDN; CDR2 reads FVKESK. The CDR3 is made up of 15 amino acids. The V segment lost 0 bases and the J segment 4 bases; nucleotides outside the gene matches: 3. The CDR3 here is CASSQDLLAGETQYF. DNA for the CDR3: TGTGCCAGCAGCCAAGATCTACTAGCGGGAGAGACCCAGTACTTC.

The rearrangement uses TRBV18 and TRBJ1-5; tentative D call: TRBD1 (6 bases). Germline-derived CDR1 and CDR2 are KGHSH and LQKENI. The CDR3 sequence is 13 residues long. V was pared by 5 bases and J by 5 bases, with 10 bases between. As DNA, the CDR3 is TGTGCCAGCTCAATACAGGGCGATCAGCCCCAGCATTTT. It codes for CASSIQGDQPQHF.

This clone was detected only a few times. This chain joins TRBV7-3 and TRBJ2-5; no definite D call. Germline V gene data show CDR1 as SGHTA and CDR2 as FQGTGA. CDR3 length: 13 amino acids. The germline V and J ends were trimmed by 5 bases and 2 bases, with 9 bases remaining between them. In DNA, the CDR3 is TGTGCCAGCAGCCTAATGACTCAAGAGACCCAGTACTTC. This encodes CASSLMTQETQYF.

The V gene is TRBV2, the J gene TRBJ2-1; 11 positions agree with TRBD1. V dropped 7 bases and J dropped 7; count of bases not matched to a gene: 6. CDR1 is SNHLY, CDR2 FYNNEI, per germline. This CDR3 is built from 14 residues. The CDR3 spells CASTDRDRGNEQFF. In nucleotides, the CDR3 is TGTGCCAGCACTGACCGGGACAGGGGGAATGAGCAGTTCTTC.

This clone was observed a single time. The chain joins TRBV27 to TRBJ1-2; 7 bases are shared with TRBD1. This CDR3 contains 14 residues. V dropped 6 bases and J dropped 5; count of bases not matched to a gene: 9. In germline, CDR1 is MNHEY, CDR2 SMNVEV (reference sequence). CDR3 DNA sequence: TGTGCCAGCAGAGCGACAGGGAAAAGATATGGCTACACCTTC. Translating gives CASRATGKRYGYTF.

This chain links TRBV6-6 with TRBJ1-2; TRBD1 matches at 10 bases. Germline assignment: CDR1 MNHNY and CDR2 SVGAGI (reference sequence). Trimming at V came to 6 bases and at J to 9 bases, leaving 7 bases not matched to a gene. The CDR3 contains 13 residues. This chain's CDR3 is CASSPGQGISYTF. DNA of the CDR3: TGTGCCAGCAGCCCGGGACAGGGGATTAGCTACACCTTC.

This clone showed up just once. The J gene is TRBJ2-3, the V gene TRBV9, with D uncertain. V shed 0 bases and J shed 0 bases, with 5 bases lying between them. CDR3 length equals 14 residues. CDR1 SGDLS and CDR2 YYNGEE come from the germline V gene. CDR3 protein: CASSVVPSTDTQYF. As DNA, the CDR3 is TGTGCCAGCAGCGTAGTCCCAAGCACAGATACGCAGTATTTT.